The sequence of this TCR beta chain was determined in a study of blood T cell repertoires in COVID-19. Study information: The study drew acute and convalescent COVID-19 samples from the United States, Italy and Spain. The cDNA or gDNA used as material had been derived from T cells, B-cell-depleted T cells, or PBMCs.

In the study's own analysis: Reference gene primer amplification gave estimated nucleated cell counts. Using immunoSEQ multiplex PCR, the repertoire was profiled, and TCRdb retains in-frame clones only, with some absent. The V and J calls and clone size are taken from that table; D and trimming were inferred from the DNA. This table holds some 150,000 clones, around 85% found once. CDR3 length: 12 residues. Deletions cut 4 bases from V and 9 bases from J, with 11 bases between. CDR1 and CDR2 from the germline V gene are LGHDT and YNNKEL (reference sequence). The TCR originated in a woman aged 55-70 years with COVID-19, enrolled during active disease. The rearrangement uses TRBV3-1 (or the pseudogene TRBV3-2) and TRBJ2-3, with D perhaps TRBD2 (5 bases). What was sequenced was peripheral blood. The DNA for the CDR3 is TGTGCCAGCAGCCCGGGGTGGAAAACGCAGTATTTT. Translated, it gives CASSPGWKTQYF.